Shown below are 14 T cell receptor beta chains from a single sample sequenced in a study of cytomegalovirus exposure and HLA in healthy donors. The PCR was carried out with 60 Vbeta primers and 13 Jbeta primers. The protocol was immunoSEQ multiplex PCR, while the TCRdb copy is restricted to in-frame clones and leaves out a portion. The sample lists approximately 150,000 clones, roughly 79% seen once, with roughly 4.5% in the top ten. Sequences were obtained from PBMCs. The receptors derive from a woman younger than 35 in good health and CMV-seropositive.

J is TRBJ2-3 and V is TRBV6-4, with TRBD2 matching over 9 bases. From germline, CDR1 is MRHNA and CDR2 SNTAGT. V shed 3 bases and J 4 bases; nucleotides not matched to a gene: 5. This CDR3 region has 15 residues. The CDR3 is CASSEASGDADTQYF. CDR3 DNA sequence: TGTGCCAGCAGTGAGGCTAGCGGGGACGCAGATACGCAGTATTTT.

The rearrangement joins TRBV4-1 to TRBJ2-3; a possible D gene is TRBD2 (5 bases). Per germline, CDR1 MGHRA and CDR2 YSYEKL. CDR3 length: 13 residues. V was clipped by 11 bases and J by 0 bases, with 12 bases between them. The CDR3 DNA reads as TGCGCCGCCGGCGGGCCGAGCACAGATACGCAGTATTTT. This translates into CAAGGPSTDTQYF.

The chain links TRBV4-1 to TRBJ2-5; a weak D match, TRBD1 (5 bases). Per germline, CDR1 MGHRA and CDR2 YSYEKL. V was clipped by 4 bases and J by 7 bases, with 22 bases between them. This CDR3 contains 16 residues. The CDR3 DNA is TGCGCCAGCAGCCTGGGGTATCAGGGTCTGGAGCGGACCCAGTACTTC. Translating it yields CASSLGYQGLERTQYF.

The V call is TRBV6-1, the J call TRBJ2-2, with 11 bases lining up with TRBD2. V trimming: 9 bases; J trimming: 4 bases; junction bases outside the gene matches: 7. The CDR3 totals 15 residues. In germline, CDR1 is MNHNS, CDR2 SASEGT. The CDR3 spells CARSLAGGFTGELFF. The CDR3 DNA is TGTGCCAGATCTTTAGCGGGGGGGTTCACCGGGGAGCTGTTTTTT.

The chain links TRBV19 to TRBJ1-2, with TRBD1 matching over 8 bases. CDR3 length: 16 residues. CDR1 and CDR2 from the germline V gene are LNHDA and SQIVND (reference sequence). With V trimmed by 0 bases and J by 4 bases, 7 bases remained unmatched. CDR3 amino acids: CASSIDTDRGIYGYTF. The CDR3 nucleotides are TGTGCCAGTAGTATAGACACCGACAGGGGTATCTATGGCTACACCTTC.

This clone was recorded once. This sequence joins TRBV4-2 and TRBJ1-5, with TRBD1 matching over 8 bases. The CDR3 runs 18 residues. CDR1 and CDR2 (germline): LGHNA, YNFKEQ. The trim removed 0 bases at V and 0 bases at J, leaving 7 bases unmatched. CDR3 residues: CASSQDLDRDYSNQPQHF. The CDR3 DNA reads as TGTGCCAGCAGCCAAGATTTGGACAGGGACTATAGCAATCAGCCCCAGCATTTT.

The V and J genes are TRBV5-1 and TRBJ1-1, with D unresolved. This CDR3 has 11 amino acids. V gave up 4 bases and J gave up 8 bases, with 9 bases separating them. Germline V gives CDR1 SGHRS, CDR2 YFSETQ. The CDR3, as DNA: TGCGCCAGCAGCCCAACCAGGGAAGCTTTCTTT. As protein: CASSPTREAFF. Together with reference TRBV5-1 and TRBJ1-1, the CDR3 gives the full variable domain: KAGVTQTPRYLIKTRGQQVTLSCSPISGHRSVSWYQQTPGQGLQFLFEYFSETQRNKGNFPGRFSGRQFSNSRSEMNVSTLELGDSALYLCASSPTREAFFGQGTRLTVV.

The CDR3 sequence: CASSRDSVNEQFF. For the CDR3, the DNA is TGTGCCAGCAGCCGGGACAGCGTTAATGAGCAGTTCTTC. The genes are TRBV7-9 and TRBJ2-1, with 7 bases that match TRBD1. CDR3 length: 13 residues. Germline-derived CDR1 and CDR2 are SEHNR and FQNEAQ (reference sequence). V was clipped by 5 bases and J by 7 bases; unmatched bases: 5. The whole variable domain, remainder taken from reference TRBV7-9 and TRBJ2-1, is DTGVSQNPRHKITKRGQNVTFRCDPISEHNRLYWYRQTLGQGPEFLTYFQNEAQLEKSRLLSDRFSAERPKGSFSTLEIQRTEQGDSAMYLCASSRDSVNEQFFGPGTRLTVL.

This rearrangement joins TRBV27 to TRBJ1-6; weak D call: TRBD1 (5 bases). The CDR3 runs 12 residues. Germline CDR1 reads MNHEY; CDR2 reads SMNVEV (reference sequence). V was cut by 1 base and J by 13 bases, with 8 bases left in between. The CDR3 nucleotides are TGTGCCAGCAGTTTATGGGGGGAGCCCCTCCACTTT. Amino acid sequence: CASSLWGEPLHF.

This clone was counted between two and nine times. The chain employs TRBV6-5 and TRBJ1-3; 8 bases agree with TRBD1. The germline V gene has CDR1 MNHEY and CDR2 SVGAGI. Losses at the gene ends were 4 bases for V and 0 bases for J; bases not matched to a gene: 2. The CDR3 consists of 15 residues. CDR3 bases: TGTGCCAGCAGTTCAGACAGGGGCTCTGGAAACACCATATATTTT. Translating it yields CASSSDRGSGNTIYF.

The rearrangement joins TRBV21-1 to TRBJ1-2; the tabulated D call, TRBD1, remains unverified against the DNA. TRBV21-1 counts as a pseudogene. CDR3 length equals 17 residues. CDR3 in amino acids: CASSKGGQGGIGNGYTF. Here the CDR3 DNA reads TGTGCCAGCAGCAAAGGGGGACAGGGTGGGATAGGAAATGGCTACACCTTC.

The V gene is TRBV7-8, the J gene TRBJ1-4; 9 bases line up with TRBD1. This CDR3 region has 16 residues. Trimming cost V 1 base and J 5 bases; bases outside gene matches: 5. CDR1 and CDR2 (germline): SGHVS, FQNEAQ. The CDR3 sequence is CASSLEIDRGNEKLFF. CDR3 DNA: TGTGCCAGCAGCTTAGAGATTGACAGGGGGAATGAAAAACTGTTTTTT.

The CDR3 loop reads CASSPTSGGPYNEQFF. CDR3 in DNA: TGTGCCAGCTCACCTACTAGCGGGGGGCCCTACAATGAGCAGTTCTTC. The chain recombines TRBV18 with TRBJ2-1; 12 bases align to TRBD2. V shed 3 bases and J 2 bases; nucleotides not matched to a gene: 2. From germline, CDR1 is KGHSH and CDR2 LQKENI. The CDR3 runs to 16 residues.

This CDR3 reads CASSLNRGFQPQHF. The CDR3, as DNA: TGTGCCAGCAGCTTAAACAGGGGGTTTCAGCCCCAGCATTTT. The chain is built from TRBV11-3 and TRBJ1-5, with 8 bases lining up with TRBD1. This CDR3 is 14 amino acids long. Germline trimming cut 2 bases from V and 6 bases from J; bases unmatched to any gene: 3. Germline CDR1 SGHNT, CDR2 YENEEA.